A selection of T cell receptor beta chains follows, all from one sample in a study of control samples from healthy donors and cancer patients. This table comes from immunoSEQ multiplex PCR, and its TCRdb copy is limited to in-frame clones, with some not included. The data show about 61,000 clones, nearly 90% seen once. The sequenced sample consisted of PBMCs. Receptors originate from a man aged 55 to 70 with colorectal cancer. The CDR3 runs from the conserved cysteine through the conserved F or W. A D gene is named only where the DNA matches it firmly. Expanded clones get a size class; other rows say once, few or many, or leave the size out.

CDR3 DNA	CDR3 protein	clone size	V gene	J gene	D gene
TGTGCCAGCAGCGTCGAGGGACTAGCGGGGGGGCTCTCCTACAATGAGCAGTTCTTC	CASSVEGLAGGLSYNEQFF	NA	TRBV9	TRBJ2-1	TRBD2
TGTGCCAGCAGCTTGGCCCCCCGGGGGACGTACACTGAAGCTTTCTTT	CASSLAPRGTYTEAFF	NA	TRBV5-5	TRBJ1-1	NA
TGTGCCAGCAGTGAAGCGGGGTACGAGCAGTACTTC	CASSEAGYEQYF	NA	TRBV2	TRBJ2-7	NA
TGTGCCAGCAGCGTGGAGTGGGGGACAGCAGGAAACACCATATATTTT	CASSVEWGTAGNTIYF	NA	TRBV5-8	TRBJ1-3	TRBD1
TGTGCCAGCTCACCAATGGAAGACTATGGCTACACCTTC	CASSPMEDYGYTF	once	TRBV18	TRBJ1-2	NA
TGTGCCACCAGCAGAGGGTGGGACAGCACTTATAGCAATCAGCCCCAGCATTTT	CATSRGWDSTYSNQPQHF	few	TRBV15	TRBJ1-5	TRBD1
TGTGCCAGCAGCAGGCAGGGGGGCTACGAGCAGTACTTC	CASSRQGGYEQYF	few	TRBV5-8	TRBJ2-7	NA
TGTGCCAGCAGCTTAATCTTACAAACTAATGAAAAACTGTTTTTT	CASSLILQTNEKLFF	NA	TRBV11-2	TRBJ1-4	NA
TGTGCCAGCAGCTTGGTGGCTGGCCAAGATACGCAGTATTTT	CASSLVAGQDTQYF	NA	TRBV5-6	TRBJ2-3	NA
TGTGCCAGCAGCCAAGATAGCGGGGGGGGCGTGGAGACCCAGTACTTC	CASSQDSGGGVETQYF	NA	TRBV4-2	TRBJ2-5	TRBD2
TGCGCCAGCAGCCCTGAACTAGTCTCTGGGGCCAACGTCCTGACTTTC	CASSPELVSGANVLTF	NA	TRBV5-1	TRBJ2-6	NA
TGTGCCAGCAGCTCCCAGGGAATTACACGGTACTTC	CASSSQGITRYF	NA	TRBV11-2	TRBJ2-7	NA
TGTGCCAGCAGCGTAGCCCCGTCGGGACAGGGTAGTGAAAAACTGTTTTTT	CASSVAPSGQGSEKLFF	NA	TRBV9	TRBJ1-4	TRBD1
TGTGCCAGCAGGGACAGGGGGGGCACCGGGGAGCTGTTTTTT	CASRDRGGTGELFF	NA	TRBV28	TRBJ2-2	TRBD1
TGTGCCAGCAGTAAGGGTCCGTCCTACGAGCAGTACTTC	CASSKGPSYEQYF	NA	TRBV6-5	TRBJ2-7	NA
TGTGCCAGCAGTGAATCTGCCACAGGGAAAGAGACCCAGTACTTC	CASSESATGKETQYF	NA	TRBV6-1	TRBJ2-5	NA
TGTGCTAGTGGTTTCCGGGCACAAAGGGAGACCCAGTACTTC	CASGFRAQRETQYF	NA	TRBV12-5	TRBJ2-5	NA
TGTGCCACCAGCAGGGAGGGGCCGAGGAAAGAGACCCAGTACTTC	CATSREGPRKETQYF	NA	TRBV15	TRBJ2-5	NA
TGTGCCAGCAGCGATCAGGGGGGCGGCTCTGGGGCCAACGTCCTGACTTTC	CASSDQGGGSGANVLTF	NA	TRBV9	TRBJ2-6	NA
TGTGCCAGCAGCGTAGAACCAGGGAGGGGGTTCACAGATACGCAGTATTTT	CASSVEPGRGFTDTQYF	NA	TRBV9	TRBJ2-3	NA
TGTGCCAGCAGCTTGGTAGGTCGTGGGGGGCCGGATACGCAGTATTTT	CASSLVGRGGPDTQYF	NA	TRBV5-6	TRBJ2-3	NA
TGCGCCAGCAGCTTGGGGTGGAATGAGCAGTTCTTC	CASSLGWNEQFF	NA	TRBV5-1	TRBJ2-1	NA
TGTGCCAGCAGCCAAGCGCAGGGGCAAGTCGGGGAGCTGTTTTTT	CASSQAQGQVGELFF	NA	TRBV3-1/TRBV3-2	TRBJ2-2	NA
TGTGCCAGCAGCGTAGGGTGGGACAGGGGGCTTGGGCACACTGAAGCTTTCTTT	CASSVGWDRGLGHTEAFF	NA	TRBV9	TRBJ1-1	TRBD1
TGCGCCAGCAGCTTGGGAATTACAGGGGGCATAGGATCACCCCTCCACTTT	CASSLGITGGIGSPLHF	NA	TRBV5-1	TRBJ1-6	TRBD1
TGTGCCAGCAGCTCGGGGTTTTCCCAGTACTTC	CASSSGFSQYF	few	TRBV5-4	TRBJ2-5	NA
TGCGCCAGCAGCCTACCGGGACTAGCGGCAGATACGCAGTATTTT	CASSLPGLAADTQYF	NA	TRBV5-1	TRBJ2-3	TRBD2
TGTGCCAGCAGTCACGGACAGGGTCGTTATCAGCCCCAGCATTTT	CASSHGQGRYQPQHF	NA	TRBV5-6	TRBJ1-5	TRBD1
TGTGCCAGCAGTTTAAGGCTCCTCAGGGCAGATACGCAGTATTTT	CASSLRLLRADTQYF	NA	TRBV27	TRBJ2-3	NA
TGTGCCAGCAGCAGAAGACAAGGGGCTAACGCGAACACCGGGGAGCTGTTTTTT	CASSRRQGANANTGELFF	once	TRBV5-6	TRBJ2-2	NA
TGTGCCAGCAGTGAGCGACGGACATCCAATCATCAGCCCCAGCATTTT	CASSERRTSNHQPQHF	NA	TRBV6-1	TRBJ1-5	NA
TGTGCCAGCAGCTTAGGCCCTGGTACCGGGGAGCTGTTTTTT	CASSLGPGTGELFF	once	TRBV7-6	TRBJ2-2	NA
TGCGCCAGCACCCTGGGGGATCGATCACCCCTCCACTTT	CASTLGDRSPLHF	NA	TRBV5-1	TRBJ1-6	NA
TGTGCCAGCAGTTACTCCTTTGCAGGCCAAGAGACCCAGTACTTC	CASSYSFAGQETQYF	NA	TRBV6-6	TRBJ2-5	NA
TGTGCCAGCAGAGGAGACAGTTCCGGGGAGCTGTTTTTT	CASRGDSSGELFF	NA	TRBV2	TRBJ2-2	NA
TGTGCCAGTACCATATACGGCGAGCAGTTCTTC	CASTIYGEQFF	once	TRBV19	TRBJ2-1	NA
TGTGCCAGCAGCTTGGGACCGAATTCACCCCTCCACTTT	CASSLGPNSPLHF	NA	TRBV7-9	TRBJ1-6	NA
TGTGCCAGCAGCCCCAGAACCGGGGAGCTGTTTTTT	CASSPRTGELFF	NA	TRBV7-3	TRBJ2-2	NA
TGTGCCAGCAGTTTAGGGCATAACGCCGAAGCTTTCTTT	CASSLGHNAEAFF	NA	TRBV28	TRBJ1-1	NA
TGTGCCAGCAGTAAACGAGAAGGAACCTACGAGCAGTACTTC	CASSKREGTYEQYF	NA	TRBV6-5	TRBJ2-7	NA
TGTGCCAGCTCACCCCAGGGGGTTGCTTCACCCCTCCACTTT	CASSPQGVASPLHF	NA	TRBV18	TRBJ1-6	TRBD1
TGTGCCATCAGTGCGGACAGGGCGAGCTATGGCTACACCTTC	CAISADRASYGYTF	NA	TRBV10-3	TRBJ1-2	TRBD1
TGCGCCAGCACCCCCATTTCAACGACAGGGGGTTTTCACGGGGAGCTGTTTTTT	CASTPISTTGGFHGELFF	NA	TRBV5-1	TRBJ2-2	TRBD1
TGTGCCAGCAGCCAAGATAGGGGGAGGGGAGCGTGGGATTTC	CASSQDRGRGAWDF	NA	TRBV4-2	TRBJ2-7	NA
TGTGCCAGTCAGGGTAGCCGGCCTACACCAGATACGCAGTATTTT	CASQGSRPTPDTQYF	NA	TRBV19	TRBJ2-3	NA
TGCGCCAGCAGCTTTCTGAACGAGCAGTACTTC	CASSFLNEQYF	NA	TRBV5-1	TRBJ2-7	NA
TGTCTAGTTGGGGCCGGGACAGGGGAGACCCAGTACTTC	CLVGAGTGETQYF	NA	TRBV7-9	TRBJ2-5	TRBD1
TGTGCCAGCAGTCAGAGGACAGGTGATGAAAAACTGTTTTTT	CASSQRTGDEKLFF	NA	TRBV28	TRBJ1-4	TRBD1
TGTGCCAGCAGCCCCAGCAGGAGGGGAGACACCGGGGAGCTGTTTTTT	CASSPSRRGDTGELFF	once	TRBV11-2	TRBJ2-2	NA
TGTGCCAGCAGCGGGGCGGGTGCGGGACTGAACACTGAAGCTTTCTTT	CASSGAGAGLNTEAFF	NA	TRBV5-4	TRBJ1-1	NA
TGTGCCAGCAGTTACTACGGGCCCATTTTTTCACCCCTCCACTTT	CASSYYGPIFSPLHF	NA	TRBV6-5	TRBJ1-6	NA
TGTGCCAGCAGCAAAGACCTGACAGCAGCCATCTACGAGCAGTACTTC	CASSKDLTAAIYEQYF	NA	TRBV21-1	TRBJ2-7	NA
TGCAGCGTTGAGGATAACTATGGCTACACCTTC	CSVEDNYGYTF	NA	TRBV20-1	TRBJ1-2	NA
TGTGCCAGCGGTCCACTAGGGGCGGTCACAGATACGCAGTATTTT	CASGPLGAVTDTQYF	NA	TRBV9	TRBJ2-3	NA
TGTGCCAGCAGCAACCAGCGGGGGGACATCCATGAGCAGTTCTTC	CASSNQRGDIHEQFF	NA	TRBV6-5	TRBJ2-1	TRBD2
TGTGCCAGCCGAATCGGGGGCTCTGAAGCTTTCTTT	CASRIGGSEAFF	NA	TRBV27	TRBJ1-1	NA
TGTGCCAGCAGTGGGGAAAGTTTCACTACCTCCTACGAGCAGTACTTC	CASSGESFTTSYEQYF	few	TRBV28	TRBJ2-7	NA